This T cell receptor (beta chain) was found in a study of blood T cells in healthy people across ages. Study background: There was about one barcoded beta molecule captured by template switching per two T cells.

This clonotype was seen a handful of times. Trimming at V came to 3 bases and at J to 5 bases, leaving 14 bases not matched to a gene. The CDR3 has 18 amino acids. CDR1 and CDR2 from the germline V gene are SGHTA and FQGNSA. Next came a second PCR, run for about 6 to 12 cycles, which used a sample-barcoded 5' primer along with a J-beta primer mix. Using its own MiXCR run on the 5' RACE reads, TCRdb lists one record per CDR3 protein. The data show 920,000 or so distinct CDR3 sequences, 45% seen once. The chain has TRBV7-2 and TRBJ2-3; 10 nucleotides agree with TRBD2. The origin of this receptor is a woman in her sixties in good health. The source material was blood. The CDR3 region is CASSFPRGLAGDKDTQYF. The CDR3 coding sequence is TGTGCCAGCAGCTTCCCCCGCGGGCTAGCGGGAGATAAAGATACGCAGTATTTT.